This TCR beta chain was recovered during a study of blood T cell repertoires in COVID-19. In the study overall: Spain, Italy and the United States supplied samples that represented acute and convalescent COVID-19. T cells, B-cell-depleted T cells, or PBMCs supplied cDNA or gDNA.

Original data processing: Amplification from reference gene primers served as the basis for estimated nucleated cell counts. The table came from immunoSEQ multiplex PCR; TCRdb's copy has only in-frame clones and leaves some out. V, J and clone size were drawn from that table, and D and trimming were deduced from the DNA. The table shows some 140,000 clones, with around 85% occurring only once. This clone has only a few counts. The germline gives CDR1 WNHNN, CDR2 SYGVQD (reference sequence). V was pared by 0 bases and J by 3 bases, with 3 bases of the junction left unmatched. This CDR3 comprises 15 residues.

Sequences were obtained from peripheral blood. The clonotype originates from a woman older than 75 with acute or convalescent COVID-19. The chain joins TRBV10-1 to TRBJ2-3; 7 bases line up with TRBD1. The CDR3 bases are TGCGCCAGCAGTGAGTCCCCGGGACAGACAGATACGCAGTATTTT. Translation: CASSESPGQTDTQYF.